The next 25 T cell receptor beta chains were all read from a single sample in a study of cytomegalovirus exposure and HLA in healthy donors. Use of 60 Vbeta and 13 Jbeta primers characterized the PCR. The repertoire was sequenced with immunoSEQ multiplex PCR; TCRdb's copy has only in-frame clones and lacks some. The table has 210,000 or so clones, about 83% seen once. Sequencing was performed on PBMCs. These receptors all come from a girl aged 10-17 years in good health and CMV-seronegative.

The chain couples TRBV2 to TRBJ1-3, with D possibly TRBD1 on 6 matching bases. The length of the CDR3 is 14 residues. V gave up 6 bases and J gave up 4 bases, with 13 bases separating them. The germline gives CDR1 SNHLY, CDR2 FYNNEI. The CDR3 DNA reads as TGTGCCAGCAGGGCCGGACAGCGAGGAAACACCATATATTTT. This translates into CASRAGQRGNTIYF.

A word on this clone: Its ends do not fully match the called genes, so a read error is possible. The genes are TRBV7-9 and TRBJ2-5; D is unresolved. The CDR3 is 12 residues long. CDR1 and CDR2 (germline): SEHNR, FQNEAQ (reference sequence). This CDR3 is CSSSLPEETQYF. The CDR3 coding sequence is TGTTCCAGCAGCTTGCCGGAAGAGACCCAGTACTTC.

This chain connects TRBV28 to TRBJ1-5; a weak D match, TRBD1 (6 bases). Between the trimmed V and J ends, which lost 3 bases and 4 bases, there was a span of 13 bases. The CDR3 loop spans 15 amino acids. CDR1 is MDHEN and CDR2 is SYDVKM in the germline V gene. In nucleotides, the CDR3 is TGTGCCAGCAGTTTGAGGGGGGGGAAGAATCAGCCCCAGCATTTT. Its translation is CASSLRGGKNQPQHF.

Here the CDR3 reads CASKGPRGQGNTEAFF. The CDR3 coding sequence is TGCGCCAGCAAAGGGCCAAGGGGACAGGGGAACACTGAAGCTTTCTTT. This chain uses TRBV5-1 with TRBJ1-1; 9 bases agree with TRBD1. This CDR3 is 16 amino acids long. Germline V gene sequence: CDR1 SGHRS, CDR2 YFSETQ. Trimming removed 6 bases from V and 1 base from J; junction bases left unmatched: 10.

The rearrangement uses TRBV5-3 and TRBJ1-6; D may be TRBD1 (5 bases). TRBV5-3 is identified as an open reading frame with a role that is uncertain. The CDR3 extends over 15 amino acids. Trimming left V 4 bases short and J 3 bases short, with 11 bases between. The CDR3 region has the DNA TGTGCCAGAAGCCTTAAAGACAGCTATAATTCACCCCTCCACTTT. This sequence encodes CARSLKDSYNSPLHF.

The chain links TRBV7-9 to TRBJ1-5; D not certain. Germline V lookup: CDR1 SEHNR, CDR2 FQNEAQ (reference sequence). The V and J ends lost 5 bases and 5 bases respectively, with 19 bases between them. The CDR3 covers 16 residues. The CDR3: CASSQSGSFGHQPQHF. CDR3 sequence (DNA): TGTGCCAGCAGCCAGAGCGGGTCATTTGGGCATCAGCCCCAGCATTTT.

The genes are TRBV30 and TRBJ1-2; D possibly corresponds to TRBD1 (5 bases). Germline V gene data show CDR1 as GTSNPN and CDR2 as SVGIG (reference sequence). V was pared by 4 bases and J by 5 bases, with 20 bases between. There are 15 residues in the CDR3. The CDR3 DNA reads as TGTGCCTGGATTTTGGGTGGGGCAGTCGATTATGGCTACACCTTC. The encoded protein is CAWILGGAVDYGYTF.

This chain links TRBV4-2 with TRBJ1-1; D remains ambiguous. V was cut by 0 bases and J by 8 bases, with 13 bases left in between. The CDR3 length is 14 residues. CDR1 is LGHNA, CDR2 YNFKEQ, per germline. In nucleotides, the CDR3 is TGTGCCAGCAGCCAAGATAAAGATCGGAGAGAAGCTTTCTTT. This translates into CASSQDKDRREAFF.

The chain recombines TRBV5-1 with TRBJ1-1; 10 nucleotides align to TRBD1. CDR1 is SGHRS, CDR2 YFSETQ, per germline. The CDR3 has 17 residues. J was trimmed by 10 bases and V by 1 base; bases with no gene match: 16. CDR3 in amino acids: CASSLRAAGQGRVGAFF. The DNA for the CDR3 is TGCGCCAGCAGCTTGCGGGCCGCGGGACAGGGGAGAGTCGGAGCTTTCTTT.

The gene calls are TRBV6-5 and TRBJ1-1; weak D call: TRBD1 (5 bases). The CDR3 is 15 amino acids. Trimming left V 4 bases short and J 5 bases short, with 17 bases between. Germline CDR1 MNHEY, CDR2 SVGAGI. CDR3 DNA: TGTGCCAGCAGTTTACCCACAAACCAGGGAACTGAAGCTTTCTTT. Protein: CASSLPTNQGTEAFF.

V gene TRBV7-9 combines with J gene TRBJ2-2; unclear D gene. V was trimmed by 3 bases and J by 3 bases, leaving 20 bases between them. Germline lookup yields CDR1 SEHNR and CDR2 FQNEAQ (reference sequence). The CDR3 has 18 amino acids. As DNA, the CDR3 is TGTGCCAGCAGCTTTAAATCCGGTCCCCTAAGAGACACCGGGGAGCTGTTTTTT. Translation gives CASSFKSGPLRDTGELFF.

The rearrangement uses TRBV7-9 and TRBJ2-1; 9 nucleotides align to TRBD2. J lost 9 bases, V lost 5 bases, and 17 bases had no gene match. CDR1 is SEHNR and CDR2 is FQNEAQ in the germline V gene (reference sequence). This CDR3 is built from 17 residues. The CDR3: CASSGGFLAGASGEQFF. The CDR3 region has the DNA TGTGCCAGCAGCGGCGGCTTTTTAGCGGGAGCGTCCGGTGAGCAGTTCTTC.

The rearrangement links TRBV4-1 to TRBJ2-3; 12 nucleotides line up with TRBD2. Trimming removed 2 bases from V and 5 bases from J; junction bases left unmatched: 14. Germline values: CDR1 MGHRA, CDR2 YSYEKL. This CDR3 spans 19 amino acids. This CDR3 reads CASSQPTGRLAGERDTQYF. The CDR3 coding sequence is TGCGCCAGCAGCCAACCGACGGGGAGACTAGCGGGGGAGCGAGATACGCAGTATTTT.

The rearrangement uses TRBV5-6 and TRBJ1-2, with D possibly being TRBD1 (5 bases). Trimming left V 2 bases short and J 4 bases short, with 15 bases between. Germline V gene data show CDR1 as SGHDT and CDR2 as YYEEEE. The CDR3 contains 15 residues. The CDR3 nucleotides are TGTGCCAGCAGCTTTGGTGTACAGGCCATCTATGGCTACACCTTC. It encodes CASSFGVQAIYGYTF.

The chain carries TRBV30 and TRBJ1-1; no firm D call. Trimming removed 2 bases at V and 6 bases at J, with 10 bases between. Germline-derived CDR1 and CDR2 are GTSNPN and SVGIG (reference sequence). This CDR3 contains 12 residues. The CDR3 DNA follows: TGTGCCTGGAGTAACGGTGCGGCTGAAGCTTTCTTT. It specifies CAWSNGAAEAFF.

The rearrangement links TRBV7-2 to TRBJ1-5, with a possible D match to TRBD1 (5 bases). The V gene's germline CDR1 is SGHTA and CDR2 FQGNSA. Trimming shortened V by 1 base and J by 5 bases, and 6 bases separated the two germline ends. The CDR3 has 13 residues. As DNA, the CDR3 is TGTGCCAGCAGCTTAGTAGGGGATCAGCCCCAGCATTTT. This sequence encodes CASSLVGDQPQHF.

This chain connects TRBV7-2 to TRBJ2-1, with D tentatively TRBD2 (7 bases). Germline assignment: CDR1 SGHTA and CDR2 FQGNSA. CDR3 size: 18 residues. The V and J ends lost 5 bases and 0 bases respectively, with 20 bases between them. The CDR3 sequence: CASSAWGGRLSSYNEQFF. The CDR3 bases are TGTGCCAGCAGCGCCTGGGGGGGGCGGTTGAGCTCCTACAATGAGCAGTTCTTC.

The gene calls are TRBV11-2 and TRBJ2-7; possible D gene TRBD2, 7 bases. Trimming cost V 3 bases and J 2 bases, with 20 bases left between them. The CDR3 consists of 17 residues. Per germline, CDR1 SGHAT and CDR2 FQNNGV. CDR3 coding DNA: TGTGCCAGCAGCTTCCGTAGCGTCGGGGGGCCCACCTACGAGCAGTACTTC. Protein product: CASSFRSVGGPTYEQYF.

J is TRBJ1-1 and V is TRBV11-3; 7 nucleotides match TRBD1. This CDR3 is built from 12 residues. Losses at the gene ends were 5 bases for V and 4 bases for J; bases not matched to a gene: 1. Germline V gene sequence: CDR1 SGHNT, CDR2 YENEEA. In DNA, the CDR3 is TGTGCCAGCAGCCCAGGGGGCACTGAAGCTTTCTTT. It encodes CASSPGGTEAFF.

This clone was seen a single time. The chain couples TRBV2 to TRBJ2-2; 9 positions agree with TRBD1. The J segment lost 5 bases and the V segment lost 6 bases, leaving 7 bases of the junction unmatched. CDR1 is SNHLY, CDR2 FYNNEI, per germline. This CDR3 contains 15 residues. The CDR3 sequence is CASSVQGARTGELFF. CDR3 bases: TGTGCCAGCAGCGTACAGGGGGCGCGAACCGGGGAGCTGTTTTTT.

This clone was seen just once. This chain links TRBV28 with TRBJ1-6; 7 bases are a match to TRBD1. With V trimmed by 6 bases and J by 10 bases, 12 bases remained unmatched. Germline lookup yields CDR1 MDHEN and CDR2 SYDVKM. The CDR3 has 15 amino acids. CDR3 bases: TGTGCCAGCAGCCCACATCCAGGGGGAGAATCACCCCTCCACTTT. Translation gives CASSPHPGGESPLHF.

The genes are TRBV6-5 and TRBJ2-5, with D possibly being TRBD1 (6 bases). The J call may not be correct, given that the DNA end is closer to TRBJ2-7. This CDR3 contains 13 residues. Per germline, CDR1 MNHEY and CDR2 SVGAGI. CDR3 sequence (DNA): TGTGCCAGCAGCTTGGACAGATCCTACGAGCAGTACTTC. This translates into CASSLDRSYEQYF.

The CDR3 DNA is TGTGCCAGCAGTGTACTAAATACGCAGTATTTT. Protein: CASSVLNTQYF. This sequence joins TRBV6-1 and TRBJ2-3; D is ambiguous. Germline V gene lookup returns CDR1 MNHNS and CDR2 SASEGT. With 4 bases removed from V and 7 bases from J, the gap between germline ends came to 6 bases. This CDR3 comprises 11 residues.

This sequence joins TRBV28 and TRBJ1-1; D gene uncertain. Trimming removed 2 bases at V and 7 bases at J, with 5 bases between. From germline, CDR1 is MDHEN and CDR2 SYDVKM. There are 11 residues in the CDR3. The chain's CDR3 is CASSLSREAFF. In DNA form, the CDR3 reads TGTGCCAGCAGTTTAAGCCGTGAAGCTTTCTTT.

The chain employs TRBV13 and TRBJ1-4, with D possibly being TRBD1 (5 bases). Germline V CDR1 and CDR2: PRHDT, FYEKMQ (reference sequence). V gave up 5 bases and J gave up 0 bases, with 10 bases separating them. This CDR3 spans 15 amino acids. CDR3: CASSLDSATNEKLFF. The DNA for the CDR3 is TGTGCCAGCAGCCTCGACAGTGCAACTAATGAAAAACTGTTTTTT. Full variable domain (outside the CDR3, taken from reference TRBV13 and TRBJ1-4): AAGVIQSPRHLIKEKRETATLKCYPIPRHDTVYWYQQGPGQDPQFLISFYEKMQSDKGSIPDRFSAQQFSDYHSELNMSSLELGDSALYFCASSLDSATNEKLFFGSGTQLSVL.